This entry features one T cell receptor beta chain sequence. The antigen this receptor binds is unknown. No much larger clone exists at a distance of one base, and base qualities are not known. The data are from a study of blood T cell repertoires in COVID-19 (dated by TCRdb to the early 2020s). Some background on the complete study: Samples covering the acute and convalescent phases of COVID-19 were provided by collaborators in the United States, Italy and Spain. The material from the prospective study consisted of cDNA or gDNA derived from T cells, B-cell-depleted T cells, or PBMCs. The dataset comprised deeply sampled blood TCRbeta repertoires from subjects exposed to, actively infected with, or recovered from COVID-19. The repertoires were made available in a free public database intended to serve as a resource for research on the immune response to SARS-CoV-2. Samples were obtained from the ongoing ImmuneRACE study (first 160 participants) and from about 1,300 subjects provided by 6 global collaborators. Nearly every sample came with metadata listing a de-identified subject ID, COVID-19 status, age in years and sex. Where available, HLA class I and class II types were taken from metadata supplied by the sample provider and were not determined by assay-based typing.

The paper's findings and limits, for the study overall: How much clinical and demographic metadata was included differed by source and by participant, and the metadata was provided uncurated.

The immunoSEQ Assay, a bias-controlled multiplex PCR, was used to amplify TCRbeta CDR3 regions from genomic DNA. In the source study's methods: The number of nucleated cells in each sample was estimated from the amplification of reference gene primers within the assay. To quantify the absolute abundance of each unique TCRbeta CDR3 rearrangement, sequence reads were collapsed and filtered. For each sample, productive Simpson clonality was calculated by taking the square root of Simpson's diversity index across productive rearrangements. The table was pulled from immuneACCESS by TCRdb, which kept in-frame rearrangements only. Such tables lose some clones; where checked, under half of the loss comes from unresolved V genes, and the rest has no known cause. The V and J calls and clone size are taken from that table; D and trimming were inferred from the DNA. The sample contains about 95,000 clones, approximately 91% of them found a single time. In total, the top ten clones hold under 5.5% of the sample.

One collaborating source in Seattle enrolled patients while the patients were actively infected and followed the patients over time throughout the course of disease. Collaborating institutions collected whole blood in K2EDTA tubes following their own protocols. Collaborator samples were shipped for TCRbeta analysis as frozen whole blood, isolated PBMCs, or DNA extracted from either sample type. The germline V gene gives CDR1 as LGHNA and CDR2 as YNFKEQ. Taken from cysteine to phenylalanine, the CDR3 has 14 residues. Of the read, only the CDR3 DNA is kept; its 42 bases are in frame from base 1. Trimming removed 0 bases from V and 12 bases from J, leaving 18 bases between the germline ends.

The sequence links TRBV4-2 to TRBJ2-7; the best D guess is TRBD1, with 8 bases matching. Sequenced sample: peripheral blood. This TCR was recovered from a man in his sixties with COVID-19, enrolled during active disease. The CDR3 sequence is CASSQESDREGTYF. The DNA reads TGTGCCAGCAGCCAAGAATCGGACAGGGAGGGGACGTACTTC.